A selection of T cell receptor beta chains follows, all from one sample in a study of blood T cells in healthy people across ages. TCRdb reprocessed the 5' RACE reads with MiXCR, giving one entry per CDR3 protein. The table shows around 1.5 million distinct CDR3 sequences, with 55% to 75% occurring only once. Sequenced material: blood. The receptors originated from a man younger than 30 in good health. The CDR3 runs from the conserved cysteine through the conserved F or W. A D gene is named only where the DNA matches it firmly. The size field is filled for only some rows; it gives once, few, many or a size class.

>.|TRBV10-3|TRBJ1-1|.
CAISGLGDTEAFF
TGTGCCATCAGTGGCCTGGGAGACACTGAAGCTTTCTTT
>.|TRBV6-5|TRBJ2-1|.
CASTTGRGINEQFF
TGTGCCAGCACCACCGGTCGGGGAATCAATGAGCAGTTCTTC
>.|TRBV6-4|TRBJ1-1|TRBD1
CASSAREGQGAEAFF
TGTGCCAGCAGTGCGCGCGAGGGACAGGGTGCGGAAGCTTTCTTT
>few|TRBV6-2/TRBV6-3|TRBJ2-1|.
CASSYGRPHEQFF
TGTGCCAGCAGTTATGGACGTCCCCATGAGCAGTTCTTC
>.|TRBV7-2|TRBJ2-3|.
CASSLLDSLWDTQYF
TGTGCCAGCAGCTTACTGGACTCTCTTTGGGATACGCAGTATTTT
>.|TRBV7-2|TRBJ2-3|TRBD2
CATSGGASDTQYF
TGTGCCACTAGCGGGGGGGCCTCAGATACGCAGTATTTT
>.|TRBV29-1|TRBJ2-3|.
CSVDNSVLSGTTLETSTDTQYF
TGCAGCGTTGATAACTCTGTCCTTTCCGGGACAACATTGGAAACTAGCACAGATACGCAGTATTTT
>.|TRBV7-9|TRBJ2-7|.
CASSFGALTYEQYF
TGTGCCAGCAGCTTCGGAGCTCTGACCTACGAGCAGTACTTC
>many|TRBV9|TRBJ1-2|TRBD1
CASRQGDGYTF
TGTGCCAGCAGACAGGGGGATGGCTACACCTTC
>.|TRBV5-1|TRBJ2-5|.
CASSLDATSKETQYF
TGCGCCAGCAGCTTGGATGCGACATCGAAGGAGACCCAGTACTTC
>.|TRBV10-3|TRBJ2-7|TRBD2
CAISGGLTSFYYEQYF
TGTGCCATCAGTGGGGGACTAACGAGTTTTTACTACGAGCAGTACTTC
>.|TRBV21-1|TRBJ1-2|.
CARFQSNYGYTF
TGTGCCAGGTTCCAATCCAACTATGGCTACACCTTC
>few|TRBV27|TRBJ2-7|TRBD2
CASTGLAGSYEQYF
TGTGCCAGCACCGGACTAGCGGGATCCTACGAGCAGTACTTC
>.|TRBV7-9|TRBJ2-7|.
CASSSKTYYEQYF
TGTGCCAGCAGCTCGAAGACTTATTACGAGCAGTACTTC
>few|TRBV29-1|TRBJ1-1|.
CSVVLGRAFF
TGCAGCGTTGTTCTGGGGAGAGCTTTCTTT
>.|TRBV4-3|TRBJ2-7|.
CASSQGAGSPYEQYF
TGCGCCAGCAGCCAAGGTGCGGGGTCCCCCTACGAGCAGTACTTC
>.|TRBV20-1|TRBJ2-3|TRBD2
CSARDPLAGEGDTQYF
TGCAGTGCTAGAGACCCGCTAGCGGGGGAAGGGGATACGCAGTATTTT
>.|TRBV7-2|TRBJ1-3|.
CASSPSRRGGISGNTIYF
TGTGCCAGCAGCCCGTCCAGGAGGGGCGGAATCTCTGGAAACACCATATATTTT
>few|TRBV12-3/TRBV12-4|TRBJ2-7|.
CASSTQGPSSYEQYF
TGTGCCAGCAGCACTCAGGGCCCTAGCTCCTACGAGCAGTACTTC
>.|TRBV6-5|TRBJ2-3|TRBD2
CASSYSIGVAGDTDTQYF
TGTGCCAGCAGTTACTCTATTGGAGTAGCGGGGGACACAGATACGCAGTATTTT
>few|TRBV27|TRBJ2-7|TRBD2
CASSPGLAGVQYF
TGTGCCAGCAGTCCGGGACTAGCGGGGGTGCAGTACTTC
>.|TRBV5-1|TRBJ2-3|.
CASSLEGRWTDTQYF
TGCGCCAGCAGCTTGGAGGGGCGCTGGACAGATACGCAGTATTTT
>.|TRBV27|TRBJ2-1|.
CASNVQAIPYNEQFF
TGTGCCAGCAACGTCCAGGCGATCCCCTACAATGAGCAGTTCTTC
>.|TRBV5-1|TRBJ1-1|.
CASSLAFLNTEAFF
TGCGCCAGCAGCTTGGCCTTTTTGAACACTGAAGCTTTCTTT
>few|TRBV11-2|TRBJ2-7|TRBD2
CASSRLAGGRYEQYF
TGTGCCAGCAGCCGACTAGCGGGAGGCAGGTACGAGCAGTACTTC
>.|TRBV29-1|TRBJ1-1|.
CSVVVRATNTEAFF
TGCAGCGTTGTGGTTAGGGCCACGAACACTGAAGCTTTCTTT
>.|TRBV9|TRBJ1-1|.
CASMGAMNTEAFF
TGTGCCAGCATGGGAGCCATGAACACTGAAGCTTTCTTT
>.|TRBV15|TRBJ2-3|.
CATSSLADTQYF
TGTGCCACCAGCAGTCTAGCAGATACGCAGTATTTT
>.|TRBV5-5|TRBJ2-7|.
CASSLAVRDGNQYF
TGTGCCAGCAGCTTGGCGGTTCGTGACGGGAATCAGTACTTC
>.|TRBV29-1|TRBJ2-1|TRBD2
CSVEVRSAGLKNEQFF
TGCAGCGTTGAAGTTCGTTCAGCGGGACTAAAAAATGAGCAGTTCTTC
>.|TRBV5-5|TRBJ2-7|.
CASSLDGGILSYEQYF
TGTGCCAGCAGCTTGGATGGGGGGATTCTCTCCTACGAGCAGTACTTC
>.|TRBV20-1|TRBJ2-7|TRBD2
CSARDPGLAVYEQYF
TGCAGTGCTAGAGATCCAGGACTAGCGGTCTACGAGCAGTACTTC
>.|TRBV2|TRBJ1-1|.
CASSEMQPTEAFF
TGTGCCAGCAGTGAAATGCAGCCGACTGAAGCTTTCTTT
>.|TRBV6-1|TRBJ2-7|.
CASSEAQEAYEQYF
TGTGCCAGCAGTGAAGCGCAGGAGGCCTACGAGCAGTACTTC
>.|TRBV15|TRBJ2-5|.
CATSSGQSQETQYF
TGTGCCACCAGCAGCGGACAAAGCCAAGAGACCCAGTACTTC
>.|TRBV6-2/TRBV6-3|TRBJ2-1|TRBD1
CASSYDPGTGRYNEQFF
TGTGCCAGCAGTTACGACCCCGGGACAGGGAGATACAATGAGCAGTTCTTC
>.|TRBV28|TRBJ2-1|TRBD1
CASSSGQGKSYEQFF
TGTGCCAGCAGTTCTGGACAGGGCAAATCCTACGAGCAGTTCTTC
>.|TRBV5-1|TRBJ1-1|.
CASSLPPGLLGTEAFF
TGCGCCAGCAGCTTACCGCCGGGCCTCCTAGGGACTGAAGCTTTCTTT
>.|TRBV5-6|TRBJ2-7|.
CASSWYSGQSLYEQYF
TGTGCCAGCAGCTGGTACAGCGGGCAAAGTCTCTACGAGCAGTACTTC
>.|TRBV12-3/TRBV12-4|TRBJ2-5|.
CASSLVTVETQYF
TGTGCCAGCAGTTTAGTGACAGTAGAGACCCAGTACTTC
>.|TRBV6-1|TRBJ2-1|.
CAGRKFWLASILGNEQFF
TGTGCCGGCAGGAAATTCTGGCTAGCGTCCATCCTGGGGAATGAGCAGTTCTTC
>.|TRBV5-6|TRBJ2-5|TRBD2
CASSYLERDLGETQYF
TGTGCCAGCAGCTATTTAGAGCGGGATCTAGGAGAGACCCAGTACTTC
>.|TRBV4-1|TRBJ1-2|.
CASSRVFLAGPNYGYTF
TGCGCCAGCAGCCGCGTCTTTCTGGCGGGGCCTAACTATGGCTACACCTTC
>.|TRBV7-9|TRBJ1-2|TRBD1
CDSSSRDSTSLYGYTF
TGTGACAGCAGCTCCCGGGACAGCACCAGTCTCTATGGCTACACCTTC
>few|TRBV5-6|TRBJ2-3|.
CASSLISGGRDTQYF
TGTGCCAGCAGCTTGATCAGTGGGGGTCGGGATACGCAGTATTTT
>.|TRBV27|TRBJ1-6|.
CASSSGLTNSPLHF
TGTGCCAGCAGTTCCGGACTGACGAATTCACCCCTCCACTTT
>.|TRBV5-1|TRBJ2-1|.
CASSPHGDDEQFF
TGCGCCAGCAGCCCCCACGGGGACGATGAGCAGTTCTTC
>.|TRBV5-5|TRBJ2-1|.
CASSSARVSYNEQFF
TGTGCCAGCAGCTCGGCGAGAGTGTCTTACAATGAGCAGTTCTTC